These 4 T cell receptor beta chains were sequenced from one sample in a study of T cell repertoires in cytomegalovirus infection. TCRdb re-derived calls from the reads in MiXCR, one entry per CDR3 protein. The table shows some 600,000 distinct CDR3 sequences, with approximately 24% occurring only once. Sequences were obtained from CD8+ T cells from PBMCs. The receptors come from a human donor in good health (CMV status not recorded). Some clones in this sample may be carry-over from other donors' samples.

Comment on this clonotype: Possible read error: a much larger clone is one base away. CDR3 loop: CANSLGWGLTYEQYF. The CDR3 DNA sequence: TGTGCCAACAGCTTAGGTTGGGGTCTTACCTACGAGCAGTACTTC. The chain employs TRBV7-9 and TRBJ2-7; D call uncertain. The CDR3 is made up of 15 amino acids. CDR1 is SEHNR and CDR2 is FQNEAQ in the germline V gene (reference sequence).

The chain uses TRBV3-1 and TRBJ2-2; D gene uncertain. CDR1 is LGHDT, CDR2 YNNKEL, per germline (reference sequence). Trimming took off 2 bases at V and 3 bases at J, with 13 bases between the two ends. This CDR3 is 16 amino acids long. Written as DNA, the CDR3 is TGTGCCAGCAGCCAATTCGAAGTCATACACACCGGGGAGCTGTTTTTT. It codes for CASSQFEVIHTGELFF.

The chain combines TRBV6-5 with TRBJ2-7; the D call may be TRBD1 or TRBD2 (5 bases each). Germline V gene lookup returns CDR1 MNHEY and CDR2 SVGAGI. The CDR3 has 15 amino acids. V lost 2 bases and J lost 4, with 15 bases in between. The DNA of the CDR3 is TGTGCCAGCAGTTACGGGCCGAGGGGCGAGTACGAGCAGTACGTC. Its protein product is CASSYGPRGEYEQYV.

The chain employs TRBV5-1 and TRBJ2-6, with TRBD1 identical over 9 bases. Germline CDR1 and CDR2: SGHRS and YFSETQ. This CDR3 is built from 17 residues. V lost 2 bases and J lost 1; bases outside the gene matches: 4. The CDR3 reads CASSFWTGESGANVLTF. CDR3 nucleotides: TGCGCCAGCAGCTTTTGGACAGGGGAATCTGGGGCCAACGTCCTGACTTTC.